Presented here are 7 T cell receptor beta chains from one specimen sequenced in a study of cytomegalovirus exposure and HLA in healthy donors. The PCR contained 60 Vbeta and 13 Jbeta primers. Data came from immunoSEQ multiplex PCR; TCRdb stores just in-frame clones and leaves some out. Among about 160,000 clones listed, 60% to 80% were seen once. Sequenced: PBMCs. These TCRs come from a male donor in good health and CMV-seronegative.

The chain combines TRBV6-6 with TRBJ2-2; D not resolved. This CDR3 comprises 12 residues. Germline V gives CDR1 MNHNY, CDR2 SVGAGI (reference sequence). With 2 bases removed from V and 5 bases from J, the gap between germline ends came to 3 bases. This CDR3 is CASSYETGELFF. The DNA of the CDR3 is TGTGCCAGCAGTTACGAGACCGGGGAGCTGTTTTTT.

The chain links TRBV5-1 to TRBJ1-2; tentatively, D is TRBD1 (6 bases). Germline V CDR1 and CDR2: SGHRS, YFSETQ. The V and J ends lost 4 bases and 2 bases respectively, with 9 bases between them. This CDR3 region has 13 residues. In DNA, the CDR3 is TGCGCCAGCAGCGGGACACAAAACTATGGCTACACCTTC. Translated: CASSGTQNYGYTF.

This clone was seen a few times. CDR3 bases: TGTGCCAGCAGACTAGGGACAGTGAACACTGAAGCTTTCTTT. It translates to CASRLGTVNTEAFF. The chain recombines TRBV6-5 with TRBJ1-1, with 7 nucleotides matching TRBD1. Germline lookup yields CDR1 MNHEY and CDR2 SVGAGI. J gave up 0 bases and V 6 bases, and 4 bases lay outside the gene matches. The CDR3 is 14 amino acids.

The chain links TRBV5-3 to TRBJ1-2; D is perhaps TRBD1 (5 bases). TRBV5-3 is labeled an ORF, and its function is uncertain. V lost 1 base and J 5 bases, leaving 24 bases between the germline ends. The CDR3 is 18 residues long. CDR3 region: CARSLIYRGAHSRYGYTF. CDR3 DNA sequence: TGTGCCAGAAGCTTGATTTACCGTGGGGCCCATTCAAGGTATGGCTACACCTTC.

The count of this clone is one. The CDR3 DNA sequence: TGCGCCAGCAGCTCCCGTAGCGGGGTCACAGATACGCAGTATTTT. It translates to CASSSRSGVTDTQYF. The J gene is TRBJ2-3, the V gene TRBV5-1; 8 bases fit TRBD2. J lost 2 bases, V lost 3 bases, and 5 bases had no gene match. Germline V gene sequence: CDR1 SGHRS, CDR2 YFSETQ. The CDR3 is made up of 15 amino acids.

This clone showed up just a few times. V gene TRBV5-1 combines with J gene TRBJ1-3, with TRBD1 matching 11 bases. This CDR3 comprises 13 residues. The germline V gene encodes CDR1 SGHRS and CDR2 YFSETQ. J gave up 7 bases and V 4 bases, and 1 base lay outside the gene matches. The CDR3 region has the DNA TGCGCCAGCAGCAGGGACAGGGGGAACACCATATATTTT. As protein: CASSRDRGNTIYF.

The chain has TRBV7-7 and TRBJ1-4, with D maybe TRBD1 (6 bases). The CDR3 extends over 18 amino acids. Germline values: CDR1 SSHAT, CDR2 FNYEAQ (reference sequence). Between the trimmed V and J ends, which lost 5 bases and 4 bases, there was a span of 23 bases. The CDR3 reads CASSPYGPRTAGNEKLFF. The CDR3 bases are TGTGCCAGCAGCCCCTACGGGCCGAGGACAGCCGGTAATGAAAAACTGTTTTTT.